Detailed here is one TCR beta chain. Compared with germline, one end of the junction differs, possibly owing to a read error. Assay: immunoSEQ multiplex PCR; the TCRdb copy retains only in-frame clones and omits some. The sample records about 210,000 clones, 83% being singletons. This specimen comes from a study of blood T cell repertoires in COVID-19. Study details: Acute-phase and convalescent COVID-19 samples originated in the United States, Italy and Spain. PBMCs, B-cell-depleted T cells, or T cells were the source of the cDNA or gDNA that made up the material.

Germline CDR1 and CDR2: MGHRA and YSYEKL. CDR3 length: 15 amino acids. V usage is TRBV4-1 and J usage is TRBJ2-1; a weak D match, TRBD1 (7 bases). The sequence came from a woman aged 40 to 50 with active or convalescent COVID-19. The sample was peripheral blood. The chain's CDR3 is CASSQGRGTYNEQFF. DNA of the CDR3: TGCGCCAGCAGTCAAGGCAGGGGGACTTACAATGAGCAGTTCTTC.